Listed here are 18 T cell receptor beta chains from one sample, sequenced in a study of blood T cell repertoires in COVID-19. The data were produced by immunoSEQ multiplex PCR, yet TCRdb's version contains in-frame clones alone and is incomplete. The table shows roughly 140,000 clones, with roughly 80% occurring only once. Material: peripheral blood. The receptors were gathered from a man aged 50 or older with active or convalescent COVID-19.

This clone appeared a single time. Germline and junction disagree at one end, which may indicate a read error. The chain links TRBV19 to TRBJ2-7, with 7 bases lining up with TRBD2. Germline V lookup: CDR1 LNHDA, CDR2 SQIVND (reference sequence). The CDR3 has 13 amino acids. CDR3 nucleotides: TGTGCCAGTAGTTCGACTAGCTCCCTACGAGCAGTATTC. Translation: CASSSTSSLRAVF.

The rearrangement links TRBV28 to TRBJ1-5; 8 positions agree with TRBD1. The V gene's germline CDR1 is MDHEN and CDR2 SYDVKM. V gave up 3 bases and J gave up 5 bases; unmatched junction bases: 6. The CDR3 spans 15 residues. The CDR3 DNA is TGTGCCAGCAGTTTCCAGGGGGCTGCGGATCAGCCCCAGCATTTT. Encoded protein: CASSFQGAADQPQHF.

This rearrangement joins TRBV4-1 to TRBJ2-5, with 7 bases lining up with TRBD1. CDR3 length: 15 residues. The junction had 4 bases not matched to a gene; V was cut back by 2 bases and J by 1 base. The germline V gene has CDR1 MGHRA and CDR2 YSYEKL. The CDR3 DNA reads TGCGCCAGCAGCCAATCTGACAGGGTCCAAGAGACCCAGTACTTC. Its protein product is CASSQSDRVQETQYF.

The CDR3 region has the DNA TGTGCCAGCAGCTTGGTTCTAGGCCCGAACACCGGGGAGCTGTTTTTT. Translated, it gives CASSLVLGPNTGELFF. The chain recombines TRBV5-5 with TRBJ2-2; D remains ambiguous. Trimming removed 0 bases from V and 0 bases from J, with 9 bases in between. Germline V gene sequence: CDR1 SGHKS, CDR2 YYEKEE (reference sequence). The CDR3 covers 16 residues.

The rearrangement joins TRBV10-3 to TRBJ2-3, with 10 bases that match TRBD1. Trimming cost V 11 bases and J 3 bases; bases outside gene matches: 8. Per the germline V gene, CDR1 is ENHRY and CDR2 is SYGVKD. The CDR3 has 14 residues. The CDR3 reads CAVQRDRGTDTQYF. The DNA of the CDR3 is TGTGCCGTCCAGAGGGACAGGGGTACAGATACGCAGTATTTT.

This chain uses TRBV18 with TRBJ1-5; no firm D call. The germline CDR1 and CDR2 sequences are KGHSH and LQKENI. The CDR3 consists of 13 residues. V gave up 3 bases and J gave up 5 bases, with 8 bases separating them. CDR3 loop: CASSPYPDQPQHF. The DNA for the CDR3 is TGTGCCAGCTCACCCTACCCCGATCAGCCCCAGCATTTT.

This clone turned up a few times. The V and J genes are TRBV19 and TRBJ1-1; 8 positions agree with TRBD1. V gave up 7 bases and J gave up 1 base; unmatched junction bases: 8. This CDR3 spans 15 amino acids. Germline V lookup: CDR1 LNHDA, CDR2 SQIVND (reference sequence). The DNA of the CDR3 is TGTGCCAGTACCACTGCAGGGGGCGGGAACACTGAAGCTTTCTTT. As protein: CASTTAGGGNTEAFF.

This chain uses TRBV15 with TRBJ2-3; 13 bases agree with TRBD2. The CDR3 is 17 amino acids. The J segment lost 7 bases and the V segment lost 0 bases, leaving 7 bases of the junction unmatched. From germline, CDR1 is LNHNV and CDR2 YYDKDF (reference sequence). CDR3: CATSRDNGLAGAYTQYF. The CDR3 DNA reads as TGTGCCACCAGCAGAGATAACGGACTAGCGGGAGCTTATACGCAGTATTTT.

The chain uses TRBV29-1 and TRBJ2-7, with 7 nucleotides matching TRBD2. The length of the CDR3 is 16 residues. Losses at the gene ends were 4 bases for V and 2 bases for J; bases not matched to a gene: 14. Germline V CDR1 and CDR2: SQVTM, ANQGSEA. Here the CDR3 reads CSVGGGWGGFPYEQYF. CDR3 DNA: TGCAGCGTTGGCGGGGGATGGGGGGGATTCCCCTACGAGCAGTACTTC.

The V gene is TRBV19, the J gene TRBJ2-1; possible D gene TRBD1, 5 bases. The germline V gene encodes CDR1 LNHDA and CDR2 SQIVND (reference sequence). V dropped 7 bases and J dropped 7 bases, with 14 bases sitting between them. CDR3 length: 13 residues. CDR3 amino acids: CASTVTAGNEQFF. CDR3 DNA sequence: TGTGCCAGTACCGTGACAGCTGGGAATGAGCAGTTCTTC.

A single count supports this clone. The chain carries TRBV27 and TRBJ2-7, with 8 bases that match TRBD2. Trimming cost V 6 bases and J 6 bases; bases outside gene matches: 7. The CDR3 covers 13 residues. CDR1 is MNHEY and CDR2 is SMNVEV in the germline V gene (reference sequence). CDR3 amino acids: CASSPTSAGEQYF. The CDR3 coding sequence is TGTGCCAGCAGCCCGACTAGCGCGGGCGAGCAGTACTTC.

V and J are TRBV4-1 and TRBJ1-4; D may be TRBD1 (5 bases). Germline V gene data show CDR1 as MGHRA and CDR2 as YSYEKL. V was pared by 4 bases and J by 0 bases, with 9 bases between. This CDR3 contains 15 residues. As DNA, the CDR3 is TGCGCCAGCAGCCCCCGGACAACAACTAATGAAAAACTGTTTTTT. This gives the protein CASSPRTTTNEKLFF.

This chain connects TRBV20-1 to TRBJ1-1; D unresolved. Germline lookup yields CDR1 DFQATT and CDR2 SNEGSKA (reference sequence). This CDR3 is built from 11 residues. CDR3 residues: CRAGENTEAFF. The CDR3, as DNA: TGCAGGGCGGGAGAGAACACTGAAGCTTTCTTT.

V and J are TRBV28 and TRBJ1-2, with TRBD1 identical over 7 bases. Germline V CDR1 and CDR2: MDHEN, SYDVKM. V lost 6 bases to trimming and J lost 7 bases; unmatched junction nucleotides: 14. This CDR3 has 15 residues. CDR3 sequence (DNA): TGTGCCAGCAGCACAGCATCCACAGGGGCGAGTGGCTACACCTTC. As protein: CASSTASTGASGYTF.

The chain has TRBV18 and TRBJ2-7; D gene uncertain. The V gene's germline CDR1 is KGHSH and CDR2 LQKENI. The CDR3 is made up of 12 amino acids. V lost 3 bases, J lost 0 bases, and 3 bases lay in between. CDR3 region: CASSPSSYEQYF. The CDR3 DNA follows: TGTGCCAGCTCACCGAGCTCCTACGAGCAGTACTTC.

This clone was counted between two and nine times. This chain joins TRBV28 and TRBJ1-6; the D gene is possibly TRBD1 (6 bases). The germline V gene has CDR1 MDHEN and CDR2 SYDVKM. V lost 6 bases and J lost 3, with 12 bases in between. This CDR3 region has 15 residues. The CDR3 DNA reads as TGTGCCAGCAGCCCGGACAGTGACTATAATTCACCCCTCCACTTT. Its protein is CASSPDSDYNSPLHF.

The chain employs TRBV7-2 and TRBJ2-2; perhaps TRBD2 as D (5 bases). Germline-derived CDR1 and CDR2 are SGHTA and FQGNSA. V shed 5 bases and J shed 6 bases, with 13 bases lying between them. This CDR3 contains 14 residues. The CDR3: CASSRGFRAGELFF. As DNA, the CDR3 is TGTGCCAGCAGCCGCGGGTTCCGAGCCGGGGAGCTGTTTTTT.

This chain links TRBV5-1 with TRBJ1-1; D is uncertain. The CDR3 extends over 13 amino acids. Trimming pared 3 bases from V and 3 bases from J, leaving 9 bases between. The germline CDR1 and CDR2 sequences are SGHRS and YFSETQ. The CDR3 loop is CASSSTGYTEAFF. The CDR3 region has the DNA TGCGCCAGCAGCTCCACGGGGTACACTGAAGCTTTCTTT.